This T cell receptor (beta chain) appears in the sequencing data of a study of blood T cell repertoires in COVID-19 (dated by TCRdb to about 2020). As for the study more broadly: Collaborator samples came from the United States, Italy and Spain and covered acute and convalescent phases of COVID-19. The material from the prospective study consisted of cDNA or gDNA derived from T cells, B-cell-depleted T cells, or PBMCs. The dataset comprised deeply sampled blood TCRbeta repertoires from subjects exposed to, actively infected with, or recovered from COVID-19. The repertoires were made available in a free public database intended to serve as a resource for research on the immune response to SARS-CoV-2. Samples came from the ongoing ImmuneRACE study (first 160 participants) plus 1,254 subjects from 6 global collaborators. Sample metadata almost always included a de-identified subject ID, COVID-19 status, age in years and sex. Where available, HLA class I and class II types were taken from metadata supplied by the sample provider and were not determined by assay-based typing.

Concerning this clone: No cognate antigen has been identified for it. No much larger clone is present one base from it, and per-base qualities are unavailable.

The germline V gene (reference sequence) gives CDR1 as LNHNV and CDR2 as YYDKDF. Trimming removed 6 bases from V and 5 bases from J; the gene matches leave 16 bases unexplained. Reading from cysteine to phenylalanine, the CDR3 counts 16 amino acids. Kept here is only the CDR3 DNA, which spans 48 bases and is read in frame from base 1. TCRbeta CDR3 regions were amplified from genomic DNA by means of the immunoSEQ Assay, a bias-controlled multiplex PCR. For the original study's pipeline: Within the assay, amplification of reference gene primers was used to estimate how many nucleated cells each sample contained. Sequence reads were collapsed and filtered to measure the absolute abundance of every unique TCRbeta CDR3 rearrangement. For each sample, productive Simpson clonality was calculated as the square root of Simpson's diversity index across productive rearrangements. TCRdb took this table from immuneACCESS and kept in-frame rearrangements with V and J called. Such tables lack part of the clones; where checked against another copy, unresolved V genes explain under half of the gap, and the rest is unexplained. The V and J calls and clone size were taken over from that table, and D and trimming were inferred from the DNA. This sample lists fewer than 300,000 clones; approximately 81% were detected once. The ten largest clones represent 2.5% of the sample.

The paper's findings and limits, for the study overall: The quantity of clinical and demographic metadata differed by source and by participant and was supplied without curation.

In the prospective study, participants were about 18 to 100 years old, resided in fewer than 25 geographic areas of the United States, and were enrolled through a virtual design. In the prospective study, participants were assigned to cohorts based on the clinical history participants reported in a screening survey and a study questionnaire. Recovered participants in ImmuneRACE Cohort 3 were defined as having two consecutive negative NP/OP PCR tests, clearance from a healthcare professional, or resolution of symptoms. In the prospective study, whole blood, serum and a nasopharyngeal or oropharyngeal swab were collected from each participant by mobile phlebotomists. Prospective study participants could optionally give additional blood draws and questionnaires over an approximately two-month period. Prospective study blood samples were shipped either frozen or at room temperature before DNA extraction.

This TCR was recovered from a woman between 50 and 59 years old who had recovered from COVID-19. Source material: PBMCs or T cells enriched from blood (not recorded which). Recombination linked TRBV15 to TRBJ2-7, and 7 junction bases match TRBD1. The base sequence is TGTGCCACCAGTTCCTCCCGGGACAGAGGTTCGGACGAGCAGTACTTC. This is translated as CATSSSRDRGSDEQYF.